One and the same sample provided the 32 T cell receptor beta chains below, sequenced in a study of CD8 T cells in Susac syndrome. RNA amounts of roughly 0.45 to 1 ug underwent reverse transcription with random hexamers. TCRdb reprocessed the immunoSEQ multiplex PCR reads via MiXCR and lists one record per CDR3 protein. This sample has about 180,000 distinct CDR3 sequences, with approximately 95% found just once. The specimen sequenced was CD4+ T cells from PBMCs. These receptors all come from a human donor with multiple sclerosis.

V is TRBV7-3 and J is TRBJ2-2; the D gene is possibly TRBD2 (6 bases). Germline-derived CDR1 and CDR2 are SGHTA and FQGTGA. The CDR3 has 15 amino acids. V was pared by 2 bases and J by 2 bases, with 9 bases between. CDR3 sequence: CASSLLRGNTGELFF. CDR3 bases: TGTGCCAGCAGCTTACTGCGGGGTAACACCGGGGAGCTGTTTTTT.

J is TRBJ2-1 and V is TRBV3-1, with TRBD2 matching 10 bases. In germline, CDR1 is LGHDT, CDR2 YNNKEL (reference sequence). Trimming removed 1 base from V and 12 bases from J; junction bases left unmatched: 6. CDR3 length: 14 amino acids. In nucleotides, the CDR3 is TGTGCCAGCAGCCAAGTCGGTAGCGGGGGGTCGCAGTTCTTC. This sequence encodes CASSQVGSGGSQFF.

The rearrangement joins TRBV3-1 to TRBJ1-1; 7 positions match TRBD1. The CDR3 totals 12 residues. The germline CDR1 and CDR2 sequences are LGHDT and YNNKEL (reference sequence). V was pared by 3 bases and J by 11 bases, with 6 bases of the junction left unmatched. The DNA of the CDR3 is TGTGCCAGCAGCCATGTCAGGGGGGGTGCTTTCTTT. Its translation: CASSHVRGGAFF.

V usage is TRBV3-1 and J usage is TRBJ2-1; 14 nucleotides agree with TRBD2. The junction had 7 bases not matched to a gene; V was cut back by 3 bases and J by 0 bases. CDR3 length: 19 amino acids. CDR1 and CDR2 from the germline V gene are LGHDT and YNNKEL (reference sequence). The CDR3 spells CASSHLTSGGGSSYNEQFF. In DNA form, the CDR3 reads TGTGCCAGCAGCCACCTGACTAGCGGGGGGGGAAGCTCCTACAATGAGCAGTTCTTC.

CDR3 sequence (DNA): TGTGCCAGCAGCCCGACCGGGACAGGGCCTTCACCCCTCCACTTT. Protein: CASSPTGTGPSPLHF. The chain combines TRBV7-2 with TRBJ1-6, with 9 bases fitting TRBD1. Trimming took 5 bases from V and 9 from J; bases not matched to a gene: 8. The CDR3 covers 15 residues. Germline CDR1 reads SGHTA; CDR2 reads FQGNSA.

The chain is built from TRBV29-1 and TRBJ2-5; TRBD2 is a possible D gene (7 bases). The CDR3 extends over 13 amino acids. V shed 1 base and J shed 7 bases, with 13 bases lying between them. Looked up from germline, CDR1 is SQVTM and CDR2 is ANQGSEA. Here the CDR3 DNA reads TGCAGCGTTGAAGCGGGGGGCGCCGGGACCCAGTACTTC. Its protein is CSVEAGGAGTQYF. Full variable domain (remainder filled in from reference TRBV29-1 and TRBJ2-5): SAVISQKPSRDICQRGTSLTIQCQVDSQVTMMFWYRQQPGQSLTLIATANQGSEATYESGFVIDKFPISRPNLTFSTLTVSNMSPEDSSIYLCSVEAGGAGTQYFGPGTRLLVL.

The V call is TRBV15, the J call TRBJ2-4, with 10 positions matching TRBD1. CDR1 is LNHNV, CDR2 YYDKDF, per germline (reference sequence). Trimming took 5 bases from V and 4 from J; bases not matched to a gene: 2. The CDR3 runs to 14 residues. This chain's CDR3 is CATSGGQGKNIQYF. The CDR3 DNA is TGTGCCACCAGCGGGGGACAGGGGAAAAACATTCAGTACTTC.

The chain's CDR3 is CSARDGAGTNYGYTF. CDR3 DNA sequence: TGCAGTGCTAGAGATGGGGCAGGGACGAACTATGGCTACACCTTC. The chain recombines TRBV20-1 with TRBJ1-2; D perhaps matches TRBD1 (5 bases). From germline, CDR1 is DFQATT and CDR2 SNEGSKA (reference sequence). There are 15 residues in the CDR3. V gave up 0 bases and J gave up 2 bases, with 13 bases separating them.

In this sample, this clonotype turned up once. The chain joins TRBV20-1 to TRBJ1-2; D is perhaps TRBD1 (5 bases). The CDR3 runs 12 residues. Trimming shortened V by 4 bases and J by 11 bases, and 17 bases separated the two germline ends. CDR1 is DFQATT and CDR2 is SNEGSKA in the germline V gene (reference sequence). The CDR3 here is CSAIQPAGGYTF. The CDR3 DNA reads TGCAGTGCTATCCAACCGGCGGGGGGGTACACCTTC.

The chain is built from TRBV3-1 and TRBJ1-1; D possibly corresponds to TRBD1 (6 bases). The CDR3 is made up of 15 amino acids. V shed 2 bases and J shed 0 bases, with 10 bases lying between them. The germline CDR1 and CDR2 sequences are LGHDT and YNNKEL (reference sequence). The CDR3 loop reads CASSQSDRMNTEAFF. The CDR3 nucleotides read TGTGCCAGCAGCCAATCCGACAGGATGAACACTGAAGCTTTCTTT.

The chain joins TRBV5-6 to TRBJ2-1; no reliable D call. The V gene lost 1 base and the J gene lost 5 bases, with 10 bases spanning the gap. There are 14 residues in the CDR3. Per the germline V gene, CDR1 is SGHDT and CDR2 is YYEEEE. CDR3 DNA sequence: TGTGCCAGCAGCTTGACAAATCTTGACAATGAGCAGTTCTTC. Its translation is CASSLTNLDNEQFF.

The CDR3 reads CAWVKGSSYEQYF. The DNA for the CDR3 is TGTGCCTGGGTAAAGGGAAGCTCCTACGAGCAGTACTTC. V and J are TRBV30 and TRBJ2-7; no reliable D call. The V gene lost 5 bases and the J gene lost 0 bases, with 11 bases spanning the gap. Germline V gives CDR1 GTSNPN, CDR2 SVGIG (reference sequence). The CDR3 extends over 13 amino acids.

CDR3 protein: CASSEYQGQKGPGANVLTF. The CDR3 region has the DNA TGTGCCAGCAGTGAATATCAGGGACAGAAGGGGCCTGGGGCCAACGTCCTGACTTTC. This chain uses TRBV25-1 with TRBJ2-6; 7 bases are shared with TRBD1. CDR1 is MGHDK, CDR2 SYGVNS, per germline. V shed 0 bases and J 2 bases; nucleotides not matched to a gene: 10. The CDR3 is made up of 19 amino acids. Variable domain in full (rest from reference TRBV25-1 and TRBJ2-6): EADIYQTPRYLVIGTGKKITLECSQTMGHDKMYWYQQDPGMELHLIHYSYGVNSTEKGDLSSESTVSRIRTEHFPLTLESARPSHTSQYLCASSEYQGQKGPGANVLTFGAGSRLTVL.

This clonotype has just one count. The V gene is TRBV2, the J gene TRBJ1-6; no clear D. The V end was cut by 4 bases, the J end by 7 bases, with 14 bases between. The CDR3 sequence is 15 residues long. Germline CDR1 SNHLY, CDR2 FYNNEI. The CDR3 protein is CASSVAGGGNSPLHF. The CDR3, as DNA: TGTGCCAGCAGTGTTGCGGGAGGTGGAAATTCACCCCTCCACTTT.

V usage is TRBV29-1 and J usage is TRBJ1-1; the match to TRBD1 covers 8 bases. Germline V gives CDR1 SQVTM, CDR2 ANQGSEA. The CDR3 is 12 amino acids. Trimming cost V 2 bases and J 4 bases; bases outside gene matches: 0. Here the CDR3 reads CSVETGGTEAFF. As DNA, the CDR3 is TGCAGCGTTGAAACAGGGGGCACTGAAGCTTTCTTT.

This sequence joins TRBV9 and TRBJ2-5; tentative D call: TRBD2 (7 bases). The germline V and J ends were trimmed by 3 bases and 4 bases, with 22 bases remaining between them. Germline V gives CDR1 SGDLS, CDR2 YYNGEE. CDR3 length: 17 amino acids. The CDR3 loop is CASSGGTNGGRGETQYF. The CDR3 region has the DNA TGTGCCAGCAGCGGAGGGACTAACGGGGGCCGGGGAGAGACCCAGTACTTC.

The chain is built from TRBV20-1 and TRBJ2-7, with D possibly being TRBD2 (5 bases). Trimming shortened V by 2 bases and J by 0 bases, and 11 bases separated the two germline ends. Germline V gives CDR1 DFQATT, CDR2 SNEGSKA (reference sequence). The CDR3 totals 14 residues. The CDR3 DNA is TGCAGTGCTAGAAAGGGAGATAGCTCCTACGAGCAGTACTTC. It codes for CSARKGDSSYEQYF.

The rearrangement uses TRBV12-3 or TRBV12-4 and TRBJ2-1; no firm D call. Trimming took off 3 bases at V and 5 bases at J, with 14 bases between the two ends. The CDR3 runs 15 residues. The chain's CDR3 is CASSFRSAANNEQFF. CDR3 sequence (DNA): TGTGCCAGCAGTTTTCGGTCGGCTGCTAACAATGAGCAGTTCTTC.

The V and J genes are TRBV9 and TRBJ2-3, with TRBD1 matching 10 bases. With V trimmed by 0 bases and J by 4 bases, 5 bases remained unmatched. CDR3 size: 16 residues. Germline loops: CDR1 SGDLS, CDR2 YYNGEE. CDR3 coding DNA: TGTGCCAGCAGCGTAGCTCCGACAGGGGGCTCAGATACGCAGTATTTT. Encoded protein: CASSVAPTGGSDTQYF.

This clonotype occurred once. The CDR3: CSVPYGLENTEAFF. In nucleotides, the CDR3 is TGCAGTGTTCCCTACGGTCTGGAGAACACTGAAGCTTTCTTT. This chain joins TRBV20-1 and TRBJ1-1; D remains ambiguous. Germline lookup yields CDR1 DFQATT and CDR2 SNEGSKA (reference sequence). This CDR3 region has 14 residues. V lost 7 bases, J lost 1 base, and 16 bases lay in between.

V and J are TRBV14 and TRBJ1-1; tentatively, D is TRBD1 (6 bases). The ends were cut back, 1 base at V and 5 bases at J, with 11 bases in the middle. CDR1 is SGHDN and CDR2 is FVKESK in the germline V gene. The CDR3 contains 14 residues. The chain's CDR3 is CASSQVTGRTEAFF. The CDR3 DNA reads as TGTGCCAGCAGCCAAGTCACAGGGAGAACTGAAGCTTTCTTT.

The chain is built from TRBV24-1 and TRBJ2-1; possibly TRBD1 or TRBD2 for D (5 bases each). CDR1 is KGHDR, CDR2 SFDVKD, per germline. The CDR3 runs to 14 residues. Trimming pared 6 bases from V and 8 bases from J, leaving 16 bases between. The CDR3 region has the DNA TGTGCCACCAGTCGTTCCGGGGCGTCCTATGAGCAGTTCTTC. Translation gives CATSRSGASYEQFF.

This clonotype has a single count. The rearrangement links TRBV29-1 to TRBJ1-1; TRBD1 matches 10 bases. The CDR3 loop spans 14 amino acids. Germline lookup yields CDR1 SQVTM and CDR2 ANQGSEA. Unmatched junction bases numbered 9, after V lost 6 bases and J lost 5 bases. CDR3: CSVAQTGGATEAFF. The CDR3 nucleotides read TGCAGCGTGGCCCAGACAGGGGGCGCGACTGAAGCTTTCTTT.

The chain uses TRBV7-9 and TRBJ1-6; D gene ambiguous. V was trimmed by 0 bases and J by 8 bases, leaving 5 bases between them. This CDR3 contains 13 residues. CDR1 and CDR2 (germline): SEHNR, FQNEAQ (reference sequence). The CDR3 DNA reads as TGTGCCAGCAGCTTAGCCTGGGATTCACCCCTCCACTTT. Encoded protein: CASSLAWDSPLHF.

The count of this clonotype is one. The chain links TRBV6-2 or TRBV6-3 to TRBJ1-5; D might be TRBD1 (5 bases). This CDR3 has 14 amino acids. Germline CDR1 and CDR2: MNHEY and SVGEGT. Trimming removed 2 bases at V and 2 bases at J, with 7 bases between. In DNA, the CDR3 is TGTGCCAGCAGTTACGACAGAGGCAATCAGCCCCAGCATTTT. This codes for CASSYDRGNQPQHF.

The chain employs TRBV30 and TRBJ2-3; D possibly corresponds to TRBD2 (7 bases). CDR3 length: 15 residues. V was clipped by 8 bases and J by 0 bases, with 18 bases between them. Germline values: CDR1 GTSNPN, CDR2 SVGIG (reference sequence). This CDR3 is CARAPGGASTDTQYF. The DNA for the CDR3 is TGTGCCCGGGCCCCTGGGGGGGCCAGCACAGATACGCAGTATTTT.

The chain combines TRBV7-9 with TRBJ2-3; D may be TRBD2 (6 bases). CDR3 length: 16 amino acids. V was clipped by 6 bases and J by 0 bases, with 16 bases between them. Germline loops: CDR1 SEHNR, CDR2 FQNEAQ (reference sequence). Here the CDR3 reads CASRLTAGTSTDTQYF. CDR3 nucleotide sequence: TGTGCCAGCAGACTCACCGCCGGGACTAGCACAGATACGCAGTATTTT. The variable domain in full, completed from reference TRBV7-9 and TRBJ2-3, reads DTGVSQNPRHKITKRGQNVTFRCDPISEHNRLYWYRQTLGQGPEFLTYFQNEAQLEKSRLLSDRFSAERPKGSFSTLEIQRTEQGDSAMYLCASRLTAGTSTDTQYFGPGTRLTVL.

This rearrangement joins TRBV4-3 to TRBJ2-3; 13 nucleotides align to TRBD2. The V gene end was trimmed by 0 bases and the J gene end by 1 base; junction bases not matched to a gene: 4. The CDR3 runs 18 residues. Germline CDR1 LGHNA, CDR2 YSLEER. Here the CDR3 reads CASSQDLGTSGGTDTQYF. The CDR3 DNA sequence: TGCGCCAGCAGCCAAGATCTCGGGACTAGCGGGGGCACAGATACGCAGTATTTT.

This rearrangement joins TRBV5-1 to TRBJ2-7; D is unclear. The V gene lost 4 bases and the J gene lost 3 bases, with 11 bases spanning the gap. Germline V gene lookup returns CDR1 SGHRS and CDR2 YFSETQ. The CDR3 contains 13 residues. The CDR3 region has the DNA TGCGCCAGCAGCCTACCGACGAGCTACGAGCAGTACTTC. Its protein product is CASSLPTSYEQYF.

V is TRBV2 and J is TRBJ1-2; TRBD1 might be the D (6 bases). V gave up 4 bases and J gave up 4 bases, with 13 bases separating them. Germline values: CDR1 SNHLY, CDR2 FYNNEI. The CDR3 is made up of 14 amino acids. The CDR3 DNA reads as TGTGCCAGCAGTGCATTGGACAGAAGCTATGGCTACACCTTC. Its protein product is CASSALDRSYGYTF.

The chain uses TRBV30 and TRBJ1-2; D ambiguous. Germline V gene sequence: CDR1 GTSNPN, CDR2 SVGIG (reference sequence). The V end lost 2 bases, the J end lost 0 bases, and 4 bases lay between the germline ends. This CDR3 region has 12 residues. The DNA for the CDR3 is TGTGCCTGGAGTCCGGCTAACTATGGCTACACCTTC. This encodes CAWSPANYGYTF.

V gene TRBV20-1 combines with J gene TRBJ1-1; D gene unclear. The germline gives CDR1 DFQATT, CDR2 SNEGSKA (reference sequence). CDR3 length: 13 residues. Trimming cost V 8 bases and J 4 bases, with 17 bases left between them. The chain's CDR3 is CSPKEDAGTEAFF. As DNA, the CDR3 is TGCAGTCCAAAGGAGGATGCGGGCACTGAAGCTTTCTTT.